Listed here are 30 T cell receptor beta chains from one sample, sequenced in a study of cytomegalovirus exposure and HLA in healthy donors. With 60 Vbeta and 13 Jbeta primers, the PCR was carried out. Some clones are missing from TCRdb's copy, which holds only in-frame ones; the method was immunoSEQ multiplex PCR. The profile shows about 140,000 clones, 70% of them singletons. The sequencing input was PBMCs. The source is a woman in her twenties or thirties in good health and CMV-seronegative.

The chain carries TRBV5-6 and TRBJ1-2, with 11 nucleotides matching TRBD1. The J segment lost 3 bases and the V segment lost 3 bases, leaving 10 bases of the junction unmatched. Germline-derived CDR1 and CDR2 are SGHDT and YYEEEE. The length of the CDR3 is 17 residues. The CDR3 DNA follows: TGTGCCAGCAGCTGGGGGGGACAGGGGGAAATCCACTATGGCTACACCTTC. This encodes CASSWGGQGEIHYGYTF.

This clone has just a few counts. The gene calls are TRBV5-4 and TRBJ2-7, with 11 bases fitting TRBD1. The CDR3 contains 12 residues. CDR1 SGHNT and CDR2 YYREEE come from the germline V gene (reference sequence). In DNA, the CDR3 is TGTGCCAGAAGCTTGGATAAGGACAGGGGGCCCGTC. It is translated as CARSLDKDRGPV.

This clone is a singleton in its sample. The J gene is TRBJ2-1, the V gene TRBV19; tentatively, D is TRBD1 (6 bases). CDR3 length: 12 residues. Between the trimmed V and J ends, which lost 5 bases and 8 bases, there was a span of 10 bases. In germline, CDR1 is LNHDA, CDR2 SQIVND (reference sequence). The CDR3 DNA is TGTGCCAGTAGTGAACAGGGCTATGAGCAGTTCTTC. Amino acids: CASSEQGYEQFF.

The chain employs TRBV5-1 and TRBJ1-2, with D possibly TRBD1 on 5 matching bases. CDR1 is SGHRS, CDR2 YFSETQ, per germline. V was pared by 0 bases and J by 8 bases, with 11 bases between. CDR3 length: 13 amino acids. CDR3 DNA: TGCGCCAGCAGCTTGGCGGGGGAGGTCGGCTACACCTTC. It specifies CASSLAGEVGYTF.

This chain links TRBV5-5 with TRBJ1-1, with TRBD1 identical over 9 bases. Germline CDR1 SGHKS, CDR2 YYEKEE (reference sequence). J gave up 2 bases and V 2 bases, and 4 bases lay outside the gene matches. CDR3 length: 15 residues. This CDR3 is CASSFLQGANTEAFF. CDR3 nucleotides: TGTGCCAGCAGCTTTCTACAGGGGGCCAACACTGAAGCTTTCTTT.

The rearrangement uses TRBV19 and TRBJ1-3; D might be TRBD1 (6 bases). The germline V and J ends were trimmed by 7 bases and 3 bases, with 22 bases remaining between them. Germline V lookup: CDR1 LNHDA, CDR2 SQIVND (reference sequence). This CDR3 comprises 17 residues. The CDR3 bases are TGTGCCAGTATTAAGGTATCCGGGACACGGTTTGGAAACACCATATATTTT. Translating gives CASIKVSGTRFGNTIYF.

The chain employs TRBV18 and TRBJ1-4, with D hard to call. This CDR3 comprises 13 residues. V was clipped by 3 bases and J by 6 bases, with 8 bases between them. The V gene's germline CDR1 is KGHSH and CDR2 LQKENI. The CDR3 nucleotides are TGTGCCAGCTCACCGCGGTCCGATGAAAAACTGTTTTTT. Its protein product is CASSPRSDEKLFF.

This sequence joins TRBV28 and TRBJ2-3; tentative D call: TRBD2 (6 bases). CDR1 MDHEN and CDR2 SYDVKM come from the germline V gene. This CDR3 region has 13 residues. Trimming removed 6 bases at V and 4 bases at J, with 11 bases between. The CDR3 protein is CASSRPGADTQYF. CDR3 DNA: TGTGCCAGCAGCCGACCGGGGGCAGATACGCAGTATTTT.

This clone was observed a handful of times. V gene TRBV25-1 combines with J gene TRBJ1-2; D remains ambiguous. Germline V gives CDR1 MGHDK, CDR2 SYGVNS. Trimming removed 6 bases at V and 5 bases at J, with 10 bases between. This CDR3 is built from 12 residues. The CDR3 DNA reads TGTGCCAGCAGCGACTCGATTTATGGCTACACCTTC. Its translation: CASSDSIYGYTF.

The V gene is TRBV5-6, the J gene TRBJ1-1; tentatively, D is TRBD1 (5 bases). V dropped 3 bases and J dropped 6 bases, with 15 bases sitting between them. CDR3 length: 14 residues. Germline V gives CDR1 SGHDT, CDR2 YYEEEE. The DNA for the CDR3 is TGTGCCAGCAGCTCAGGGCCTGTGGCCTCTGAAGCTTTCTTT. This sequence encodes CASSSGPVASEAFF.

The chain links TRBV6-5 to TRBJ1-6, with D possibly being TRBD1 (5 bases). Trimming removed 5 bases from V and 10 bases from J, with 15 bases in between. Germline V gene sequence: CDR1 MNHEY, CDR2 SVGAGI. The CDR3 is 14 residues long. The CDR3: CASSELRGGSPLHF. The CDR3 bases are TGTGCCAGCAGTGAATTGAGGGGAGGCTCACCCCTCCACTTT.

V is TRBV28 and J is TRBJ2-1; D might be TRBD1 (6 bases). The CDR3 contains 15 residues. Deletions cut 5 bases from V and 7 bases from J, with 18 bases between. Looked up from germline, CDR1 is MDHEN and CDR2 is SYDVKM. CDR3 sequence: CASSPLLGAPNEQFF. The CDR3 DNA reads as TGTGCCAGCAGTCCCCTACTGGGGGCCCCAAATGAGCAGTTCTTC.

This clone came up a few times. The chain links TRBV7-2 to TRBJ2-3, with 7 bases fitting TRBD2. CDR1 and CDR2 (germline): SGHTA, FQGNSA. CDR3 length: 14 residues. The V and J ends lost 3 bases and 0 bases, in that order; junction bases with no gene match: 0. The CDR3 nucleotides are TGTGCCAGCAGCTTCGGGGGGAGCACAGATACGCAGTATTTT. Translated, it gives CASSFGGSTDTQYF.

The chain has TRBV5-1 and TRBJ2-1, with 10 bases aligning to TRBD1. Germline trimming cut 0 bases from V and 9 bases from J; bases unmatched to any gene: 9. Looked up from germline, CDR1 is SGHRS and CDR2 is YFSETQ. The CDR3 consists of 16 residues. This CDR3 reads CASSLGSWTGGSEQFF. The CDR3 DNA reads TGCGCCAGCAGCTTGGGGTCTTGGACAGGGGGGTCTGAGCAGTTCTTC.

V is TRBV30 and J is TRBJ2-5; the match to TRBD2 covers 9 bases. The ends lost 4 bases at V and 2 bases at J; junction bases unmatched: 5. The germline gives CDR1 GTSNPN, CDR2 SVGIG (reference sequence). The CDR3 runs 14 residues. The CDR3 here is CAWMLAGSQETQYF. CDR3 nucleotide sequence: TGTGCCTGGATGCTAGCGGGAAGTCAAGAGACCCAGTACTTC.

The chain joins TRBV4-1 to TRBJ2-7, with D unclear. The CDR3 is 15 amino acids. Germline CDR1 is MGHRA and CDR2 is YSYEKL. V shed 5 bases and J shed 3 bases, with 17 bases lying between them. The chain's CDR3 is CASSSPRRRLYEQYV. The CDR3 DNA sequence: TGCGCCAGCAGCTCGCCCCGTAGGCGGCTCTACGAGCAGTACGTC.

The CDR3 nucleotides are TGTGCCAGCAGACGACGGGGGGGTTTTAACTATGGCTACACCTTC. Amino acid sequence: CASRRRGGFNYGYTF. The chain combines TRBV28 with TRBJ1-2; perhaps TRBD1 as D (5 bases). Per germline, CDR1 MDHEN and CDR2 SYDVKM. The V end lost 6 bases, the J end lost 1 base, and 15 bases lay between the germline ends. This CDR3 region has 15 residues.

The chain links TRBV28 to TRBJ1-5; 7 bases map to TRBD1. The junction had 22 bases not matched to a gene; V was cut back by 10 bases and J by 4 bases. This CDR3 has 18 amino acids. CDR1 MDHEN and CDR2 SYDVKM come from the germline V gene. CDR3 nucleotides: TGTGCCACCACTAAAACCCAAGGGGGCAGGGGGAAAAATCAGCCCCAGCATTTT. It is translated as CATTKTQGGRGKNQPQHF.

V usage is TRBV2 and J usage is TRBJ2-3, with 7 bases matching TRBD1. CDR1 and CDR2 (germline): SNHLY, FYNNEI. The CDR3 length is 13 residues. V lost 1 base, J lost 12 bases, and 7 bases stayed unmatched. This chain's CDR3 is CASSEVFGTDQYF. The DNA for the CDR3 is TGTGCCAGCAGTGAAGTGTTCGGGACAGACCAGTATTTT.

The chain couples TRBV7-3 to TRBJ1-1; maybe TRBD1 (6 bases). V was cut by 2 bases and J by 3 bases, with 7 bases left in between. CDR3 length: 13 residues. Germline values: CDR1 SGHTA, CDR2 FQGTGA. This chain's CDR3 is CASSLGQHTEAFF. CDR3 nucleotide sequence: TGTGCCAGCAGCTTAGGACAGCACACTGAAGCTTTCTTT.

The chain joins TRBV6-5 to TRBJ2-7, with a tentative D call TRBD2 (6 bases). Germline-derived CDR1 and CDR2 are MNHEY and SVGAGI. CDR3 size: 12 residues. V lost 6 bases to trimming and J lost 6 bases, with 12 bases between them. Here the CDR3 DNA reads TGTGCCAGCAGCCTCGGAGGGACCGAGCAGTACTTC. Residues: CASSLGGTEQYF.

The V and J genes are TRBV28 and TRBJ1-4, with 10 bases fitting TRBD1. From germline, CDR1 is MDHEN and CDR2 SYDVKM. J gave up 6 bases and V 3 bases, and 4 bases lay outside the gene matches. The CDR3 is 15 amino acids. DNA of the CDR3: TGTGCCAGCAGTTTGCCGGGACAGGGGCATGAAAAACTGTTTTTT. It translates to CASSLPGQGHEKLFF. The full variable domain, in which reference TRBV28 and TRBJ1-4 provide the parts outside the CDR3, is DVKVTQSSRYLVKRTGEKVFLECVQDMDHENMFWYRQDPGLGLRLIYFSYDVKMKEKGDIPEGYSVSREKKERFSLILESASTNQTSMYLCASSLPGQGHEKLFFGSGTQLSVL.

The V call is TRBV19, the J call TRBJ2-6, with 7 bases aligning to TRBD1. Germline CDR1 is LNHDA and CDR2 is SQIVND (reference sequence). Trimming removed 5 bases from V and 1 base from J; junction bases left unmatched: 2. The CDR3 spans 15 residues. This CDR3 reads CASSVTGSGANVLTF. The CDR3 DNA follows: TGTGCCAGTAGTGTGACAGGGTCTGGGGCCAACGTCCTGACTTTC.

This sequence joins TRBV6-1 and TRBJ2-7, with 8 bases fitting TRBD2. Germline loops: CDR1 MNHNS, CDR2 SASEGT. The CDR3 sequence is 14 residues long. V gave up 4 bases and J gave up 2 bases; unmatched junction bases: 4. The CDR3 is CASSGASGPYEQYF. The CDR3 DNA follows: TGTGCCAGCAGTGGGGCTAGCGGGCCCTACGAGCAGTACTTC.

The chain joins TRBV18 to TRBJ2-1, with a weak D call TRBD2 (5 bases). The CDR3 sequence is 13 residues long. Germline-derived CDR1 and CDR2 are KGHSH and LQKENI. V gave up 1 base and J gave up 7 bases, with 8 bases separating them. The CDR3 nucleotides are TGTGCCAGCTCACCACTAGCGAGGAATGAGCAGTTCTTC. Translated: CASSPLARNEQFF.

This clone came up a few times. This chain uses TRBV5-1 with TRBJ2-1; no definite D call. V lost 1 base and J lost 3, with 8 bases in between. CDR1 and CDR2 from the germline V gene are SGHRS and YFSETQ. The CDR3 is 14 residues long. CDR3 sequence (DNA): TGCGCCAGCAGCTTGTCGACAAGCTACAATGAGCAGTTCTTC. As protein: CASSLSTSYNEQFF.

In its sample, this clone was seen a few times. The J gene is TRBJ1-5, the V gene TRBV28, with 9 bases that match TRBD1. Trimming at V came to 6 bases and at J to 5 bases, leaving 11 bases not matched to a gene. Germline V gene data show CDR1 as MDHEN and CDR2 as SYDVKM. This CDR3 comprises 16 residues. The DNA of the CDR3 is TGTGCCAGCAGCCCCCCGAGGGACAGGGTACATCAGCCCCAGCATTTT. Protein: CASSPPRDRVHQPQHF.

As for this clone: A read error may account for a junction end that differs from germline. CDR3 bases: TGTGCTAGCAGCCTTCTAGCGGGGTTAGGCAATGAGCAGTTCTTC. Translated: CASSLLAGLGNEQFF. The V gene is TRBV7-7, the J gene TRBJ2-1, with 9 nucleotides matching TRBD2. The CDR3 is 15 residues long. Looked up from germline, CDR1 is SSHAT and CDR2 is FNYEAQ (reference sequence).

This clone was observed at least ten times. This chain links TRBV6-5 with TRBJ2-7; D unclear. Deletions cut 5 bases from V and 5 bases from J, with 13 bases between. Germline V gene lookup returns CDR1 MNHEY and CDR2 SVGAGI. This CDR3 spans 13 amino acids. CDR3 sequence: CASSPGRAHEQYF. CDR3 in DNA: TGTGCCAGCAGTCCAGGTAGAGCCCACGAGCAGTACTTC.

J is TRBJ2-5 and V is TRBV6-6; 7 nucleotides align to TRBD1. With V trimmed by 0 bases and J by 5 bases, 9 bases remained unmatched. Germline CDR1 and CDR2: MNHNY and SVGAGI (reference sequence). CDR3 length equals 16 residues. The CDR3 sequence is CASSYSLSDRSETQYF. The DNA of the CDR3 is TGTGCCAGCAGTTACTCCCTATCGGACAGGAGCGAGACCCAGTACTTC.